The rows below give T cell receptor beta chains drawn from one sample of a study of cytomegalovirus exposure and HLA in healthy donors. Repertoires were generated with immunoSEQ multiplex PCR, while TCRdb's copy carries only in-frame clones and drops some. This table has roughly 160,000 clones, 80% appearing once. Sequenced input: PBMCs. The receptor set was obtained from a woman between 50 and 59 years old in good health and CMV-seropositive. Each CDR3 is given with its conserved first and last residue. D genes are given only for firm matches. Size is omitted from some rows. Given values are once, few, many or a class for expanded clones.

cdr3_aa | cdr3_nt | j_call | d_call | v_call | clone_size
CASSIPEETQYF | TGTGCCAGTAGTATACCCGAAGAGACCCAGTACTTC | TRBJ2-5 | . | TRBV19 | .
CASSQTGLSSYEQYF | TGTGCCAGTAGCCAGACAGGTCTGAGCTCCTACGAGCAGTACTTC | TRBJ2-7 | . | TRBV19 | .
CATSTGQGATGELFF | TGTGCCACCAGCACCGGACAGGGGGCGACCGGGGAGCTGTTTTTT | TRBJ2-2 | TRBD1 | TRBV15 | once
CASSPSGGSYEQYF | TGTGCCAGCTCACCCTCAGGGGGCTCCTACGAGCAGTACTTC | TRBJ2-7 | TRBD1 | TRBV18 | .
CASRGGQNSPLHF | TGTGCCAGCCGGGGGGGGCAGAATTCACCCCTCCACTTT | TRBJ1-6 | . | TRBV6-5 | .
CASSQDLLAETYTGELFF | TGCGCCAGCAGCCAAGATTTACTAGCGGAGACTTACACCGGGGAGCTGTTTTTT | TRBJ2-2 | TRBD2 | TRBV4-3 | .
CASSLAPSRRALQETQYF | TGTGCCAGCAGTTTAGCCCCTAGTAGGAGGGCCTTACAAGAGACCCAGTACTTC | TRBJ2-5 | . | TRBV27 | once
CASSSYTGVKGKNIQYF | TGTGCCAGCAGCTCATATACAGGGGTGAAGGGCAAAAACATTCAGTACTTC | TRBJ2-4 | TRBD1 | TRBV7-6 | .
CASSLNLLAGSTGELFF | TGTGCCAGCAGCTTGAACCTCTTAGCGGGGTCCACCGGGGAGCTGTTTTTT | TRBJ2-2 | TRBD2 | TRBV11-1 | .
CASSSLADSYNEQFF | TGTGCCAGCAGCTCCTTGGCGGACTCCTACAATGAGCAGTTCTTC | TRBJ2-1 | . | TRBV5-8 | few
CASSSQATGELFF | TGCGCCAGCAGCTCACAGGCCACCGGGGAGCTGTTTTTT | TRBJ2-2 | . | TRBV5-1 | .
CTSSPWTGGAETQYF | TGTACCAGCAGCCCCTGGACAGGGGGCGCAGAGACCCAGTACTTC | TRBJ2-5 | TRBD1 | TRBV7-9 | .
CASRGQLYNSPLHF | TGTGCCAGCAGGGGACAGCTGTATAATTCACCCCTCCACTTT | TRBJ1-6 | TRBD1 | TRBV7-2 | .
CASTGGAYTEAFF | TGTGCCAGTACGGGGGGCGCGTACACTGAAGCTTTCTTT | TRBJ1-1 | . | TRBV19 | .
CASSIQGGGSPLHF | TGTGCCAGTAGTATACAGGGAGGAGGATCACCCCTCCACTTT | TRBJ1-6 | . | TRBV19 | .
CASGMTANTEAFF | TGTGCCAGCGGGATGACAGCCAACACTGAAGCTTTCTTT | TRBJ1-1 | . | TRBV6-6 | .
CASSFSSSPLHF | TGTGCCAGCAGCTTCTCGTCTTCACCCCTCCACTTT | TRBJ1-6 | . | TRBV5-6 | .
CASSETAPYSGELFF | TGTGCCAGCAGCGAAACAGCCCCATACTCCGGGGAGCTGTTTTTT | TRBJ2-2 | . | TRBV7-2 | once
CASSLAASGGPADTQYF | TGTGCCAGCAGCTTAGCGGCTAGCGGGGGGCCCGCGGATACGCAGTATTTT | TRBJ2-3 | TRBD2 | TRBV7-2 | .
CASSFKPVEVYEQYF | TGTGCCAGCAGTTTCAAGCCGGTTGAAGTGTACGAGCAGTACTTC | TRBJ2-7 | . | TRBV27 | .
CASRTGANEQFF | TGTGCCAGTAGGACAGGGGCCAATGAGCAGTTCTTC | TRBJ2-1 | TRBD1 | TRBV19 | .
CASRDTRGETQYF | TGTGCCAGCAGAGACACTCGGGGGGAGACCCAGTACTTC | TRBJ2-5 | . | TRBV21-1 | .
CASSIGTSGRLSGELFF | TGTGCCAGTAGTATAGGGACTAGCGGGAGGCTTTCCGGGGAGCTGTTTTTT | TRBJ2-2 | TRBD2 | TRBV19 | .
CASSQDRSLYGYTF | TGCGCCAGCAGCCAAGATCGATCACTCTATGGCTACACCTTC | TRBJ1-2 | . | TRBV4-3 | .
CASSLGRNYEQYF | TGTGCCAGCAGCTTGGGCAGAAACTACGAGCAGTACTTC | TRBJ2-7 | . | TRBV7-2 | once
CASSQVAGGMNTEAFF | TGCGCCAGCAGCCAAGTTGCAGGGGGCATGAACACTGAAGCTTTCTTT | TRBJ1-1 | TRBD1 | TRBV4-3 | .
CASRRTSGGGTDTQYF | TGTGCCAGCAGACGGACTAGCGGGGGGGGCACAGATACGCAGTATTTT | TRBJ2-3 | TRBD2 | TRBV6-6 | .
CASRRAGHATNEKLFF | TGTGCCAGCAGACGGGCAGGACACGCAACTAATGAAAAACTGTTTTTT | TRBJ1-4 | . | TRBV5-8 | once
CASSSWDRDYEQYF | TGTGCCAGCAGCTCCTGGGACAGAGACTACGAGCAGTACTTC | TRBJ2-7 | TRBD1 | TRBV5-4 | .
CSSSLMRTGNTEAFF | TGTTCCAGCAGCTTGATGCGGACAGGGAACACTGAAGCTTTCTTT | TRBJ1-1 | TRBD1 | TRBV7-9 | .
CASSVEPSGVGSSYNEQFF | TGTGCCAGCAGCGTAGAGCCTAGCGGAGTGGGGAGCTCCTACAATGAGCAGTTCTTC | TRBJ2-1 | TRBD2 | TRBV9 | .
CASSPSRGGTEAFF | TGCGCCAGCAGCCCATCGAGGGGGGGCACTGAAGCTTTCTTT | TRBJ1-1 | . | TRBV4-1 | .
CASSLGQGGSGELFF | TGCGCCAGCAGCTTGGGACAGGGAGGTAGCGGGGAGCTGTTTTTT | TRBJ2-2 | . | TRBV5-1 | .
CASSPRTATYTF | TGTGCCAGTAGTCCCAGGACAGCGACCTACACCTTC | TRBJ1-2 | . | TRBV19 | .
CAWTTGSGANVLTF | TGTGCCTGGACCACAGGGTCTGGGGCCAACGTCCTGACTTTC | TRBJ2-6 | . | TRBV30 | .
CASSRLAGGQETQYF | TGTGCCAGCAGTCGACTAGCGGGAGGCCAAGAGACCCAGTACTTC | TRBJ2-5 | TRBD2 | TRBV6-1 | .
CASSLGLAGAYGYTF | TGTGCCAGCAGCTTAGGTTTAGCGGGTGCCTATGGCTACACCTTC | TRBJ1-2 | . | TRBV7-8 | .
CASSPNRGDENIQYF | TGTGCCAGCAGCCCAAACAGGGGGGATGAGAACATTCAGTACTTC | TRBJ2-4 | TRBD1 | TRBV7-9 | few
CASSSRTAGYAQYF | TGTGCCAGCAGCTCTAGAACCGCCGGGTATGCGCAGTATTTT | TRBJ2-3 | . | TRBV7-6 | .
CASSLGSGSAYNEQFF | TGCGCCAGTAGCTTGGGTAGCGGGAGTGCCTACAATGAGCAGTTCTTC | TRBJ2-1 | TRBD2 | TRBV5-1 | .
CASDSRGSTSYEQYF | TGTGCCAGCGATTCTCGGGGGAGTACATCCTACGAGCAGTACTTC | TRBJ2-7 | . | TRBV6-6 | .
CASSYSSPDQPQHF | TGTGCCAGCAGTTACTCGTCGCCGGATCAGCCCCAGCATTTT | TRBJ1-5 | . | TRBV6-6 | .
CASSPGGGRTDTQYF | TGCGCCAGCAGCCCCGGGGGAGGGCGCACAGATACGCAGTATTTT | TRBJ2-3 | TRBD2 | TRBV5-1 | .
CASSEGGGLRQPQHF | TGTGCCAGCAGTGAGGGGGGAGGGTTGAGGCAGCCCCAGCATTTT | TRBJ1-5 | . | TRBV6-1 | .
CATRLSARVGNQPQHF | TGTGCCACCCGCCTTTCTGCCAGGGTAGGCAATCAGCCCCAGCATTTT | TRBJ1-5 | . | TRBV28 | .
CASRVRQGPYEQYF | TGTGCCAGCAGGGTACGACAGGGACCCTACGAGCAGTACTTC | TRBJ2-7 | TRBD1 | TRBV27 | .
CSVDRQGRGDGYTF | TGCAGCGTTGATCGACAGGGTAGGGGAGATGGCTACACCTTC | TRBJ1-2 | TRBD1 | TRBV29-1 | .
CASSLGGQQNTEAFF | TGTGCCAGCAGCTTAGGGGGACAGCAGAACACTGAAGCTTTCTTT | TRBJ1-1 | TRBD1 | TRBV11-3 | .